These 24 T cell receptor beta chains were sequenced from one sample in a study of T cell responses to AZD1222 COVID-19 vaccine. Clones were read by immunoSEQ multiplex PCR, and TCRdb kept only the in-frame ones, dropping some. The table includes 120,000 or so clones, 80% to 95% detected once. This specimen was peripheral blood, taken 28 days after the second dose of the MenACWY control vaccine. Receptors were obtained from an adult who received the MenACWY meningococcal vaccine as a control.

This chain joins TRBV18 and TRBJ1-1; 7 bases map to TRBD1. With V trimmed by 5 bases and J by 0 bases, 3 bases remained unmatched. The length of the CDR3 is 14 residues. Germline CDR1 KGHSH, CDR2 LQKENI. The CDR3 reads CASSRTGVNTEAFF. The CDR3 region has the DNA TGTGCCAGCTCAAGGACAGGAGTGAACACTGAAGCTTTCTTT.

The chain has TRBV18 and TRBJ2-5; D remains ambiguous. With 3 bases removed from V and 4 bases from J, the gap between germline ends came to 6 bases. CDR3 length: 12 amino acids. Germline values: CDR1 KGHSH, CDR2 LQKENI. CDR3: CASSPNRETQYF. The CDR3 region has the DNA TGTGCCAGCTCACCCAACCGAGAGACCCAGTACTTC.

CDR3 sequence: CASSLRGLGGNTIYF. As DNA, the CDR3 is TGTGCCAGCAGCCTAAGGGGGCTAGGAGGAAACACCATATATTTT. V and J are TRBV5-4 and TRBJ1-3, with 7 bases fitting TRBD1. The V gene end was trimmed by 4 bases and the J gene end by 4 bases; junction bases not matched to a gene: 8. The germline V gene has CDR1 SGHNT and CDR2 YYREEE (reference sequence). This CDR3 is built from 15 residues.

This sequence joins TRBV19 and TRBJ2-1; 8 bases agree with TRBD2. Germline V gene sequence: CDR1 LNHDA, CDR2 SQIVND (reference sequence). J lost 7 bases, V lost 7 bases, and 6 bases had no gene match. The CDR3 extends over 13 amino acids. The CDR3 here is CASMGTRENEQFF. In DNA, the CDR3 is TGTGCCAGTATGGGGACTAGGGAGAATGAGCAGTTCTTC.

The rearrangement links TRBV30 to TRBJ2-1, with 11 bases matching TRBD1. V gave up 5 bases and J gave up 3 bases; unmatched junction bases: 3. Germline values: CDR1 GTSNPN, CDR2 SVGIG (reference sequence). CDR3 length: 14 amino acids. The CDR3 DNA follows: TGTGCCTGGGTCGGGACAGGGGGCTACAATGAGCAGTTCTTC. Its translation is CAWVGTGGYNEQFF.

The chain is built from TRBV28 and TRBJ1-5; 7 bases match TRBD1. V shed 8 bases, J shed 3 bases, and the junction held 4 bases outside the gene matches. CDR1 is MDHEN, CDR2 SYDVKM, per germline. This CDR3 region has 13 residues. The CDR3 DNA follows: TGTGCCAGCCAGACAGGGAACAATCAGCCCCAGCATTTT. Protein: CASQTGNNQPQHF. Full variable domain (missing parts from reference TRBV28 and TRBJ1-5): DVKVTQSSRYLVKRTGEKVFLECVQDMDHENMFWYRQDPGLGLRLIYFSYDVKMKEKGDIPEGYSVSREKKERFSLILESASTNQTSMYLCASQTGNNQPQHFGDGTRLSIL.

This clone was seen only a few times. The chain employs TRBV5-6 and TRBJ1-2; unclear D gene. The CDR3 contains 16 residues. V lost 6 bases and J 7 bases, leaving 25 bases between the germline ends. The germline CDR1 and CDR2 sequences are SGHDT and YYEEEE. The DNA for the CDR3 is TGTGCCAGCAACATCGCACCCACCAGTGGAGGGATTGGCTACACCTTC. It specifies CASNIAPTSGGIGYTF.

The chain joins TRBV28 to TRBJ1-3; 7 positions match TRBD1. The CDR3 is 16 amino acids. Germline-derived CDR1 and CDR2 are MDHEN and SYDVKM. V shed 4 bases and J 0 bases; nucleotides not matched to a gene: 6. CDR3 nucleotide sequence: TGTGCCAGCAGTTCCCAGGGGGTCCCCTCTGGAAACACCATATATTTT. It yields the protein CASSSQGVPSGNTIYF.

The J gene is TRBJ2-5, the V gene TRBV6-5; 7 positions match TRBD2. Germline CDR1 and CDR2: MNHEY and SVGAGI. Trimming removed 7 bases from V and 6 bases from J; junction bases left unmatched: 11. This CDR3 region has 14 residues. The CDR3 region has the DNA TGTGCCAGCATCCCTGGGGGAGGGGAAAAGACCCAGTACTTC. It is translated as CASIPGGGEKTQYF.

The gene calls are TRBV7-2 and TRBJ1-3; a possible D gene is TRBD1 (5 bases). Looked up from germline, CDR1 is SGHTA and CDR2 is FQGNSA. CDR3 length equals 16 residues. V lost 6 bases, J lost 4 bases, and 19 bases lay in between. CDR3 sequence: CASSQVSRVPGNTIYF. The CDR3 DNA reads TGTGCCAGCAGTCAAGTCTCCAGGGTGCCAGGAAACACCATATATTTT.

The chain carries TRBV4-2 and TRBJ1-2; D unclear. Germline CDR1 LGHNA, CDR2 YNFKEQ. This CDR3 region has 15 residues. The V end lost 0 bases, the J end lost 4 bases, and 12 bases lay between the germline ends. The CDR3 DNA reads as TGTGCCAGCAGCCAAGATTTGGCGGCCCCCTATGGCTACACCTTC. Encoded protein: CASSQDLAAPYGYTF.

V gene TRBV5-4 combines with J gene TRBJ2-3; TRBD2 matches 15 bases. The CDR3 sequence is 16 residues long. J lost 3 bases, V lost 3 bases, and 2 bases had no gene match. Germline V gene sequence: CDR1 SGHNT, CDR2 YYREEE (reference sequence). CDR3 sequence (DNA): TGTGCCAGCAGCTCCGGGACTAGCGGGAGGACAGATACGCAGTATTTT. It encodes CASSSGTSGRTDTQYF.

The rearrangement uses TRBV9 and TRBJ2-7; no firm D call. This CDR3 contains 14 residues. V was trimmed by 0 bases and J by 1 base, leaving 8 bases between them. Germline assignment: CDR1 SGDLS and CDR2 YYNGEE. DNA for the CDR3: TGTGCCAGCAGCGTAGAGCAAGGTTCCTACGAGCAGTACTTC. Residues: CASSVEQGSYEQYF. The full variable domain, in which reference TRBV9 and TRBJ2-7 provide the parts outside the CDR3, is DSGVTQTPKHLITATGQRVTLRCSPRSGDLSVYWYQQSLDQGLQFLIQYYNGEERAKGNILERFSAQQFPDLHSELNLSSLELGDSALYFCASSVEQGSYEQYFGPGTRLTVT.

The V call is TRBV5-1, the J call TRBJ1-6, with 7 bases identical to TRBD1. The CDR3 runs to 15 residues. V dropped 0 bases and J dropped 7; count of bases not matched to a gene: 4. Germline assignment: CDR1 SGHRS and CDR2 YFSETQ. This chain's CDR3 is CASSLEGAGNSPLHF. Written as DNA, the CDR3 is TGCGCCAGCAGCTTGGAGGGGGCCGGGAATTCACCCCTCCACTTT.

V is TRBV18 and J is TRBJ1-5; D is ambiguous. The CDR3 spans 15 residues. The V gene lost 2 bases and the J gene lost 5 bases, with 13 bases spanning the gap. Germline V gene sequence: CDR1 KGHSH, CDR2 LQKENI. DNA of the CDR3: TGTGCCAGCTCACCAAGTACAAAAGCCGATCAGCCCCAGCATTTT. Its translation is CASSPSTKADQPQHF.

In regard to this clone: One end of the junction fails to match germline, which may point to a read error. This chain joins TRBV6-1 and TRBJ2-5, with 10 nucleotides matching TRBD2. The CDR3 runs to 15 residues. Germline V gene lookup returns CDR1 MNHNS and CDR2 SASEGT. This CDR3 is CASIEAGGPSETQYF. CDR3 in DNA: TGTGCCAGCATTGAAGCGGGAGGGCCCTCAGAGACCCAGTACTTC.

This clone has a handful of counts. This chain uses TRBV6-5 with TRBJ2-7; D not resolved. CDR1 and CDR2 (germline): MNHEY, SVGAGI. CDR3 length: 15 residues. Trimming left V 7 bases short and J 0 bases short, with 16 bases between. The CDR3 sequence is CASKPLGYYSYEQYF. CDR3 in DNA: TGTGCCAGCAAACCTCTGGGGTACTACTCCTACGAGCAGTACTTC.

A single count supports this clone. The V gene is TRBV2, the J gene TRBJ1-4; 8 nucleotides line up with TRBD1. Germline loops: CDR1 SNHLY, CDR2 FYNNEI. The CDR3 is 15 residues long. The junction had 8 bases not matched to a gene; V was cut back by 6 bases and J by 5 bases. The CDR3: CASREQGVLNEKLFF. CDR3 nucleotide sequence: TGTGCCAGCAGGGAACAGGGGGTTCTGAATGAAAAACTGTTTTTT. Full variable domain (rest looked up from reference TRBV2 and TRBJ1-4): EPEVTQTPSHQVTQMGQEVILRCVPISNHLYFYWYRQILGQKVEFLVSFYNNEISEKSEIFDDQFSVERPDGSNFTLKIRSTKLEDSAMYFCASREQGVLNEKLFFGSGTQLSVL.

The rearrangement joins TRBV2 to TRBJ2-3; 11 bases fit TRBD2. V shed 6 bases and J 6 bases; nucleotides not matched to a gene: 8. The CDR3 sequence is 15 residues long. Germline V gene sequence: CDR1 SNHLY, CDR2 FYNNEI. The CDR3 nucleotides are TGTGCCAGCAGGCCTACTAGCGGGGGAGGGGATACGCAGTATTTT. It encodes CASRPTSGGGDTQYF.

This clone appeared a few times. The chain couples TRBV11-2 to TRBJ1-2; 9 bases agree with TRBD1. The CDR3 totals 19 residues. Germline CDR1 and CDR2: SGHAT and FQNNGV. V lost 5 bases to trimming and J lost 2 bases; unmatched junction nucleotides: 18. CDR3 nucleotides: TGTGCCAGCAGCACGCAAAAAAGGGACAGGGAAAGGTTCAACTATGGCTACACCTTC. This encodes CASSTQKRDRERFNYGYTF.

The genes are TRBV18 and TRBJ2-1; TRBD1 agrees at 12 bases. Germline assignment: CDR1 KGHSH and CDR2 LQKENI. The junction had 5 bases not matched to a gene; V was cut back by 6 bases and J by 5 bases. The CDR3 consists of 15 residues. The CDR3, as DNA: TGTGCCAGCTCGCCGGGACAGGGGGCGGACAATGAGCAGTTCTTC. This encodes CASSPGQGADNEQFF.

The V call is TRBV2, the J call TRBJ2-5; D is undetermined. Trimming took off 2 bases at V and 7 bases at J, with 14 bases between the two ends. Germline CDR1 reads SNHLY; CDR2 reads FYNNEI. The CDR3 runs 14 residues. DNA for the CDR3: TGTGCCAGCAGTGAACCTCTCGGCCCTCCGACCCAGTACTTC. This sequence encodes CASSEPLGPPTQYF.

The chain has TRBV12-3 or TRBV12-4 and TRBJ1-5, with D unclear. CDR3 length: 13 amino acids. V shed 8 bases and J shed 6 bases, with 14 bases lying between them. The CDR3 loop reads CASSIWGGQPQHF. The CDR3 DNA reads as TGTGCCAGCTCGATTTGGGGAGGTCAGCCCCAGCATTTT.

This chain connects TRBV12-3 or TRBV12-4 to TRBJ1-4; D is unclear. V was pared by 7 bases and J by 0 bases, with 6 bases between. The CDR3 length is 13 residues. As DNA, the CDR3 is TGTGCCAGCACGCCCCCAACTAATGAAAAACTGTTTTTT. Protein product: CASTPPTNEKLFF.